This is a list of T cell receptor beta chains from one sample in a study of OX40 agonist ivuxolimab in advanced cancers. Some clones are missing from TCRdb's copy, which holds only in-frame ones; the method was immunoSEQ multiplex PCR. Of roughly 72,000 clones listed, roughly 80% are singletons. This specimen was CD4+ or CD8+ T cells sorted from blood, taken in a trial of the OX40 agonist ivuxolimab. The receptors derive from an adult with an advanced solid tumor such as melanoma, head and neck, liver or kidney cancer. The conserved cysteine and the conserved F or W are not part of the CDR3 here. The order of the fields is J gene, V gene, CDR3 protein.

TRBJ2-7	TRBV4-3	ASSQEGSWAGDYEQY
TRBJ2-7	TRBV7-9	ASITAGDEQY
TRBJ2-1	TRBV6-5	ASSYSFPSSYNEQF
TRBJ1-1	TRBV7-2	ASTGVGINTEAF
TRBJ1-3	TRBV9	ASSVQGTSGNTIY
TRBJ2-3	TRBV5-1	ASSFGPTDTQY
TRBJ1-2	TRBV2	ASRDRAYGYT
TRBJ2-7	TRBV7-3	ASSLMSGYEQY
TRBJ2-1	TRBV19	ASSIAFSGGGYNEQF
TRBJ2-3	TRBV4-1	ASSQDWDSYTDTQY
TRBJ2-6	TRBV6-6	ASSSGGSGANVLT
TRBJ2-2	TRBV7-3	ASRPTDLGTGELF
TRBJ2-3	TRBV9	ASSGGGGPSDTQY
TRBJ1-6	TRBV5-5	ASSLVYGGYSPLH
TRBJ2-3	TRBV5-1	ASSPDSRTDTQY
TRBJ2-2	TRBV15	ATTRLAGVRGELF
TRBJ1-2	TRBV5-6	ASSLQGNYGYT
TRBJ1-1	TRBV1	TSSQVVIATNTEAF
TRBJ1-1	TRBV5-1	ASSPAQLNTEAF
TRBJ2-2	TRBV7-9	ASSLVFSAGELF
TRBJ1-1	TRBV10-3	AIRGQLGGETEAF
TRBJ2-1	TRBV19	ASSAISGGGSEVNEQF
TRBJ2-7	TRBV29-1	SVGWEEQY
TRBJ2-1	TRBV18	ASSPLLLAMNYNEQF
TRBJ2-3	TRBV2	ASSEGSPSTDTQY
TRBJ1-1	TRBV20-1	SRPGEAEAF
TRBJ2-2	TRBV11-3	ASSPLGGLSGELF
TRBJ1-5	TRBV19	ASSILDLSNQPQH
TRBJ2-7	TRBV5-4	ASSLKGQGADEQY
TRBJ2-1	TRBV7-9	ASSLVGVNEQF
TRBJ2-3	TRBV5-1	ASIEAGGSTDTQY
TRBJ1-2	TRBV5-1	ASTQQGDYGYT
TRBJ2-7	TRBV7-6	ASSPRSGVGYEQY
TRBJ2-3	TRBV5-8	ASSLGGGPADTQY
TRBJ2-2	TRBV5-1	ASSGGRLAGELF
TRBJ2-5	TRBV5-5	ASSLEQRVLQETQY
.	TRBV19	ASSADRGSYEQY
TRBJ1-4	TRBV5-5	ASSLGQGREKLF
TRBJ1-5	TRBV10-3	AISQQQLAQPQH
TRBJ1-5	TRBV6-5	ASSSLSISNQPQH
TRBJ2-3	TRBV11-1	ASSLGGRSIDTQY
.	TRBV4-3	ASSHGTDYEQY